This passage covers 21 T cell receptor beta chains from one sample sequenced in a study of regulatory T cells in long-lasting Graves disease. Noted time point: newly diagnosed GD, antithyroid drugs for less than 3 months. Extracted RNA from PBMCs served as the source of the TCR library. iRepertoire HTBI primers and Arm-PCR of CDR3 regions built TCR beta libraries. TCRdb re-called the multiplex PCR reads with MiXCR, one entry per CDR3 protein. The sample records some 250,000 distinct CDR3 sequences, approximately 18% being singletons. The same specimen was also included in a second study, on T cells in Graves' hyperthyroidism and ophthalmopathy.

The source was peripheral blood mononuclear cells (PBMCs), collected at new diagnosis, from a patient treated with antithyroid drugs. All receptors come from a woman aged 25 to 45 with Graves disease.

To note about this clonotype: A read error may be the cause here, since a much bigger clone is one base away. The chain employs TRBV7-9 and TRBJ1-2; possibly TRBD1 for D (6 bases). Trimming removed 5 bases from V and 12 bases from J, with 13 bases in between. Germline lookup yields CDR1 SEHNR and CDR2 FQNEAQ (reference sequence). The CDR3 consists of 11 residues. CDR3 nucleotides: TGTGCCAGCAGCCCCAGGGGAGGCAACACCTTC. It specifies CASSPRGGNTF.

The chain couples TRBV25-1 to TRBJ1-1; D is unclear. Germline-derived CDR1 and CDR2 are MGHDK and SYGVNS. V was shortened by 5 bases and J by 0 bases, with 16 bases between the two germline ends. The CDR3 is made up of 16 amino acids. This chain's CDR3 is CASSFGPSYMNTEAFF. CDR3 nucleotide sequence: TGTGCCAGCAGTTTTGGGCCATCTTACATGAACACTGAAGCTTTCTTT.

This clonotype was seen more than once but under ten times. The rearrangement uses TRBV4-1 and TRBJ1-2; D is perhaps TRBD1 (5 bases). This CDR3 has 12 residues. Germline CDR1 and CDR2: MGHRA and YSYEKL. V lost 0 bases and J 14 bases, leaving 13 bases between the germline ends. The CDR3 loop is CASSQEGEARTF. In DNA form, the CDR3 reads TGCGCCAGCAGCCAAGAGGGGGAGGCTCGAACCTTC.

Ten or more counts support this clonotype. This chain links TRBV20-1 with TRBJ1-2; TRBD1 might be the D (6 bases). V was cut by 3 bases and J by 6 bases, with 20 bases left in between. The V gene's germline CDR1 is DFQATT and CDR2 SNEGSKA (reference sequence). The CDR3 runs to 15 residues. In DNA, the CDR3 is TGCAGTGCTAGCCCGAACAGGGCTTTCTTAGATGGCTACACCTTC. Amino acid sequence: CSASPNRAFLDGYTF.

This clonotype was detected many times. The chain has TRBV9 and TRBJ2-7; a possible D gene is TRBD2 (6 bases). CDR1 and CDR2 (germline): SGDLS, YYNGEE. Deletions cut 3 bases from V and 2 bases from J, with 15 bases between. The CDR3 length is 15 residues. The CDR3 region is CASSAAGLGAYEQYF. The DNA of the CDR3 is TGTGCCAGCAGCGCGGCGGGGTTGGGGGCCTACGAGCAGTACTTC.

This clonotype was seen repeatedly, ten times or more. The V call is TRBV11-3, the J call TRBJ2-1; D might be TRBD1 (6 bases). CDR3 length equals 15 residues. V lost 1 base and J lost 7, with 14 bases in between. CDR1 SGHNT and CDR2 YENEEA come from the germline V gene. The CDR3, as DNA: TGTGCCAGCAGCTTAGGAGGGGGTCTTAGGAATGAGCAGTTCTTC. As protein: CASSLGGGLRNEQFF. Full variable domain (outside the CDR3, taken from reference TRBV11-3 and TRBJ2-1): EAGVVQSPRYKIIEKKQPVAFWCNPISGHNTLYWYLQNLGQGPELLIRYENEEAVDDSQLPKDRFSAERLKGVDSTLKIQPAELGDSAVYLCASSLGGGLRNEQFFGPGTRLTVL.

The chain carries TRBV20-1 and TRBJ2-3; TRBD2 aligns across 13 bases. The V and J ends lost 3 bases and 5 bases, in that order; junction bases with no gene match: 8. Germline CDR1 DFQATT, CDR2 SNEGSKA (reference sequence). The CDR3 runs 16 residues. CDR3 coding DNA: TGCAGTGCTAGCACTAGCGGGGGGGCGGGGGGAGATACGCAGTATTTT. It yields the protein CSASTSGGAGGDTQYF.

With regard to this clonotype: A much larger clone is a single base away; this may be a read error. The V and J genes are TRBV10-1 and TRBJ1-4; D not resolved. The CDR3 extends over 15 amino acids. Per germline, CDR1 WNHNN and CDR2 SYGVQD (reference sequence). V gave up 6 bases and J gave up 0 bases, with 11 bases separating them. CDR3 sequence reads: CASSSTTATNEKLFF. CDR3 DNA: TGCGCCAGCAGCTCGACCACCGCAACTAATGAAAAACTGTTTTTT.

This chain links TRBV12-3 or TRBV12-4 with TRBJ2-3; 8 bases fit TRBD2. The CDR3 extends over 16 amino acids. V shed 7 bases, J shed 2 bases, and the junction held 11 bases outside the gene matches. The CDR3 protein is CASNGYWRGVTDTQYF. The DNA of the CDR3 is TGTGCCAGCAACGGTTATTGGCGGGGGGTCACAGATACGCAGTATTTT.

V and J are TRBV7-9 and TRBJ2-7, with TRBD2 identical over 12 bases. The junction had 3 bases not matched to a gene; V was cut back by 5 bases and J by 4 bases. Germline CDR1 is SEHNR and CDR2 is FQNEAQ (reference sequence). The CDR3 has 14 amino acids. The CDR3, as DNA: TGTGCCAGCAGCCGGACTAGCGGGAAATACGAGCAGTACTTC. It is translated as CASSRTSGKYEQYF. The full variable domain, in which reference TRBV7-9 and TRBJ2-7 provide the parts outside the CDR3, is DTGVSQNPRHKITKRGQNVTFRCDPISEHNRLYWYRQTLGQGPEFLTYFQNEAQLEKSRLLSDRFSAERPKGSFSTLEIQRTEQGDSAMYLCASSRTSGKYEQYFGPGTRLTVT.

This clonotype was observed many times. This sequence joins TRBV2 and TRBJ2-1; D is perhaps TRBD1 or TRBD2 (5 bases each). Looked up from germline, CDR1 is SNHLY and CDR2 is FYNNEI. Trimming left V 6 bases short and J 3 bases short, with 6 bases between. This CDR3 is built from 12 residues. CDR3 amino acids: CASRGRYNEQFF. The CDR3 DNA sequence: TGTGCCAGCAGGGGACGCTACAATGAGCAGTTCTTC. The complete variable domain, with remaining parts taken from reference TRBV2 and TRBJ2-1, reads EPEVTQTPSHQVTQMGQEVILRCVPISNHLYFYWYRQILGQKVEFLVSFYNNEISEKSEIFDDQFSVERPDGSNFTLKIRSTKLEDSAMYFCASRGRYNEQFFGPGTRLTVL.

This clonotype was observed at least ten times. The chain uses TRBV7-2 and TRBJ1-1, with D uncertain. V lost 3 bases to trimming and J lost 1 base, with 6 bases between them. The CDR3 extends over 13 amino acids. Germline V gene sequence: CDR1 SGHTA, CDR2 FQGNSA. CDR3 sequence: CASSLTSNTEAFF. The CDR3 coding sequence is TGTGCCAGCAGCTTGACATCGAACACTGAAGCTTTCTTT.

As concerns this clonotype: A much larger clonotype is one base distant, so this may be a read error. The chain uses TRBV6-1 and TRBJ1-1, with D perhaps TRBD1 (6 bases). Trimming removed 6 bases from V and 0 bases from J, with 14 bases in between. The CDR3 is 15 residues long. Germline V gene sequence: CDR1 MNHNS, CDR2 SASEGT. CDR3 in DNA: TGTGCCAGCAGCTCAGGGGCCCCCATGAACACTGAAGCTTTCTTT. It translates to CASSSGAPMNTEAFF.

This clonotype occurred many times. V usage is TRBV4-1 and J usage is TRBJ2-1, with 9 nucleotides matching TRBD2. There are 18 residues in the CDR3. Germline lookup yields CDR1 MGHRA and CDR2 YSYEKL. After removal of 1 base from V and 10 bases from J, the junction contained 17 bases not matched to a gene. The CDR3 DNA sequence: TGCGCCAGCAGCCAAGCTTATCCAACAGCGGGGGGCGTTAGGGAGCAGTTCTTC. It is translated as CASSQAYPTAGGVREQFF.

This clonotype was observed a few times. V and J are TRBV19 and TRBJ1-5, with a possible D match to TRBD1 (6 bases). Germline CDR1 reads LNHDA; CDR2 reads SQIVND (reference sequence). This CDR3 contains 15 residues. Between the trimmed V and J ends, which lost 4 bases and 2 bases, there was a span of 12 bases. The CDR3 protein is CASSTTGSGNQPQHF. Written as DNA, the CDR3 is TGTGCCAGTAGTACAACAGGGAGCGGCAATCAGCCCCAGCATTTT.

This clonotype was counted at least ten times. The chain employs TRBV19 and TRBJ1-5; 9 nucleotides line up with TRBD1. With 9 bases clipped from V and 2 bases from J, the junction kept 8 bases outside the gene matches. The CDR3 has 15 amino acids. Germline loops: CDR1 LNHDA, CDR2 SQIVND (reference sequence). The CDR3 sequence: CASKEQGAGNQPQHF. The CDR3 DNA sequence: TGTGCCAGCAAAGAACAGGGGGCGGGCAATCAGCCCCAGCATTTT.

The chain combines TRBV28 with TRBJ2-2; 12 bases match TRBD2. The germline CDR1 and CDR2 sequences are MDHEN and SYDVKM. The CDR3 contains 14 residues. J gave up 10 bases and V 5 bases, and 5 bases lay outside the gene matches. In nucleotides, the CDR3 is TGTGCCAGCAGTCGGACTAGCGGGGTTATGGAGCTGTTTTTT. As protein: CASSRTSGVMELFF.

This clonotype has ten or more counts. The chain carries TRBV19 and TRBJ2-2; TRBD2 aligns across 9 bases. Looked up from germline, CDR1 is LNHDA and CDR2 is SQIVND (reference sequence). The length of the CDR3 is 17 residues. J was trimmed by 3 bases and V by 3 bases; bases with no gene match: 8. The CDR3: CASSIKIAGAYTGELFF. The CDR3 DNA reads TGTGCCAGTAGTATCAAGATAGCGGGGGCCTACACCGGGGAGCTGTTTTTT.

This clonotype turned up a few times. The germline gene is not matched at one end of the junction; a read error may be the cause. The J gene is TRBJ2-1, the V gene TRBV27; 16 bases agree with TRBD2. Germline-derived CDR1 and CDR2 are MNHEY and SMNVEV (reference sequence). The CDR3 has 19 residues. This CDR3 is CAGSWVGTSGGASYNEQFF. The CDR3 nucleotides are TGTGCCGGCAGTTGGGTTGGGACTAGCGGGGGGGCCTCCTACAATGAGCAGTTCTTC.

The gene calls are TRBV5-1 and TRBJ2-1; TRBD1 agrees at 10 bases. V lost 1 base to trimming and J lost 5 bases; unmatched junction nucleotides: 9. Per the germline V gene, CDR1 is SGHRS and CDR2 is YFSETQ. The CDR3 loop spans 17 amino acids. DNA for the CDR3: TGCGCCAGCAGCTTGAGTTCGGGACAGGGGAACGACAATGAGCAGTTCTTC. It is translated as CASSLSSGQGNDNEQFF.

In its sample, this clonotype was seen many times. CDR3 bases: TGCAGTGCCAAGGGACAGTTGGAGACCCAGTACTTC. Translated, it gives CSAKGQLETQYF. The chain has TRBV20-1 and TRBJ2-5; 7 nucleotides align to TRBD1. Losses at the gene ends were 6 bases for V and 5 bases for J; bases not matched to a gene: 6. From germline, CDR1 is DFQATT and CDR2 SNEGSKA (reference sequence). The CDR3 contains 12 residues.